This T cell receptor beta chain was found in a study of shared clonotypes between healthy human individuals. Overall study: Donor composition was two women and a few men, aged 18 to 49.

Findings and caveats of the study: Sampling covered blood only; tissue repertoires likely differ. Rarefaction analysis demonstrated incomplete sorted-subset sequencing notwithstanding large depth. Naive subsets, compared against memory subsets, generally had larger estimated richness values.

Sequencing used immunoSEQ multiplex PCR; TCRdb keeps in-frame clones, though not all of them. The profile shows under 750,000 clones, roughly 72% of them singletons. As to this clone: What it binds is unknown.

The sample consisted of memory CD4+ T cells sorted from blood. Sample subset: CD45RA-negative fraction. This clonotype was sampled from a young woman in good health.

The CDR3 region is CASSIGRRKGYTF. The CDR3 DNA sequence: TGTGCCAGCAGCATTGGTAGGCGGAAAGGCTACACCTTC. This chain connects TRBV14 to TRBJ1-2; D is undetermined. In germline, CDR1 is SGHDN, CDR2 FVKESK. This CDR3 has 13 residues. V was cut by 5 bases and J by 8 bases, with 15 bases left in between.